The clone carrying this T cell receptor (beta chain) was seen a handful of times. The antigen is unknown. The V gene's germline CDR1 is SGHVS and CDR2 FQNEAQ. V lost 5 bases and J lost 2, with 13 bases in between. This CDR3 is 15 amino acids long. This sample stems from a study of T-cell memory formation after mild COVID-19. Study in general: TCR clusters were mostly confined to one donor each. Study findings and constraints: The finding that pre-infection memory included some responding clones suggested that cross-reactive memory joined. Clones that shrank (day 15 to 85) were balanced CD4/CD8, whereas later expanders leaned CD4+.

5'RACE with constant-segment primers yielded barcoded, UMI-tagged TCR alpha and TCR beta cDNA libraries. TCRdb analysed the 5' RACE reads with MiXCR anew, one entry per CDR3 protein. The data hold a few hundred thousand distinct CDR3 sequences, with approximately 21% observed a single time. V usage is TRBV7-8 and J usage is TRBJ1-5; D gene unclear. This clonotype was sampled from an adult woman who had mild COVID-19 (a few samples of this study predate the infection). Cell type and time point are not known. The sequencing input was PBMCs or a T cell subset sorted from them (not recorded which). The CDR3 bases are TGTGCCAGCAGCCCAGCGGGTAGAGGCAATCAGCCCCAGCATTTT. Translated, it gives CASSPAGRGNQPQHF.